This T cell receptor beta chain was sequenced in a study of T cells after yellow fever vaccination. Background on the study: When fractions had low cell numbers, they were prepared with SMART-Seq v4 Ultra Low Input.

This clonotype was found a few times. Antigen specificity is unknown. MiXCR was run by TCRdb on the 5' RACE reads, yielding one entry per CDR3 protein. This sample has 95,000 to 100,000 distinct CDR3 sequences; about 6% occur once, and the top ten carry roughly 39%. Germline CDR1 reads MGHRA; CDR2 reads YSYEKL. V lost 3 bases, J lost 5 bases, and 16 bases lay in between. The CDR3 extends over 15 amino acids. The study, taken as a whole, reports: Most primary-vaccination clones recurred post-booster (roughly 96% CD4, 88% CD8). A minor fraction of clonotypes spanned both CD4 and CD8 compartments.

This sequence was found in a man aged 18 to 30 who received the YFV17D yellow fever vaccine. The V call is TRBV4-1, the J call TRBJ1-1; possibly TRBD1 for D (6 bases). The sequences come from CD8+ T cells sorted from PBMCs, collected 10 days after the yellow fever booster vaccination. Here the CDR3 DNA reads TGCGCCAGCAGCCACCGGGACACTACGTTAACTGAAGCTTTCTTT. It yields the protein CASSHRDTTLTEAFF.